This note documents a single T cell receptor (beta chain) sequence. The CDR3 runs to 14 residues. V lost 6 bases to trimming and J lost 4 bases; unmatched junction nucleotides: 6. A single record per CDR3 protein comes from TCRdb applying MiXCR to the 5' RACE reads. The sample holds roughly 570,000 distinct CDR3 sequences; more than 9% are singletons and the top ten take approximately 3.2%. The data were obtained in a study of identical twins. Another study also made use of these data, one on yellow fever vaccine responses in identical twins.

This chain uses TRBV12-3 or TRBV12-4 with TRBJ1-2, with TRBD1 matching over 9 bases. This receptor was obtained from a woman aged 18 to 35 in good health. Sequenced sample: PBMCs. The CDR3 loop reads CASSYTGGIYGYTF. The DNA of the CDR3 is TGTGCCAGCAGCTATACAGGGGGCATCTATGGCTACACCTTC.